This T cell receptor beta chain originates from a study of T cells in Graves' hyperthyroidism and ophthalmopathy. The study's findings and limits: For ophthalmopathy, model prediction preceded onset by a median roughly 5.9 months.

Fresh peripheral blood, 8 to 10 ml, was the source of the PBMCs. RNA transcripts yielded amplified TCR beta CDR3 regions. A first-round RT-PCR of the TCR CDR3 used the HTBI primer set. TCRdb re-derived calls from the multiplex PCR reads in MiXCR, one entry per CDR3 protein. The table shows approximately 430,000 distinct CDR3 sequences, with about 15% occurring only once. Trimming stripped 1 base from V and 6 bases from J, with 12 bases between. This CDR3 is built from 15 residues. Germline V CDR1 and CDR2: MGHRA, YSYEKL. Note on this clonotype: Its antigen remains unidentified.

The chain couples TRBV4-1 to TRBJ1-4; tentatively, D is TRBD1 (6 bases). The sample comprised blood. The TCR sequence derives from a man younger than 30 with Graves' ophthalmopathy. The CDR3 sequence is CASSQVGPGDEKLFF. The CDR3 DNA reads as TGCGCCAGCAGCCAAGTAGGTCCAGGGGATGAAAAACTGTTTTTT.